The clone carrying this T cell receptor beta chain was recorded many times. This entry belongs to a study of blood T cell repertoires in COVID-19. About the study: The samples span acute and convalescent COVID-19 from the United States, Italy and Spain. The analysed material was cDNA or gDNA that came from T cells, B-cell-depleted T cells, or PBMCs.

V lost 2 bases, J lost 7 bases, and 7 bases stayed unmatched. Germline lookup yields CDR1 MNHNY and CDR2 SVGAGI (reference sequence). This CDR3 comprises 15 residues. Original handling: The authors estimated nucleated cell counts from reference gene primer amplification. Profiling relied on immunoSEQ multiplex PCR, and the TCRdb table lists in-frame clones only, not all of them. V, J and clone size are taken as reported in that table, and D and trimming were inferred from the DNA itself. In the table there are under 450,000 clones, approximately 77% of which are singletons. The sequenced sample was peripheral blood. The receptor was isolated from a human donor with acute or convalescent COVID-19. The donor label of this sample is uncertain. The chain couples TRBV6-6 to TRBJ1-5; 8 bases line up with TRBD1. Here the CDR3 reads CASSYTQGAGQPQHF. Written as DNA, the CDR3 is TGTGCCAGCAGTTACACTCAGGGGGCGGGCCAGCCCCAGCATTTT.